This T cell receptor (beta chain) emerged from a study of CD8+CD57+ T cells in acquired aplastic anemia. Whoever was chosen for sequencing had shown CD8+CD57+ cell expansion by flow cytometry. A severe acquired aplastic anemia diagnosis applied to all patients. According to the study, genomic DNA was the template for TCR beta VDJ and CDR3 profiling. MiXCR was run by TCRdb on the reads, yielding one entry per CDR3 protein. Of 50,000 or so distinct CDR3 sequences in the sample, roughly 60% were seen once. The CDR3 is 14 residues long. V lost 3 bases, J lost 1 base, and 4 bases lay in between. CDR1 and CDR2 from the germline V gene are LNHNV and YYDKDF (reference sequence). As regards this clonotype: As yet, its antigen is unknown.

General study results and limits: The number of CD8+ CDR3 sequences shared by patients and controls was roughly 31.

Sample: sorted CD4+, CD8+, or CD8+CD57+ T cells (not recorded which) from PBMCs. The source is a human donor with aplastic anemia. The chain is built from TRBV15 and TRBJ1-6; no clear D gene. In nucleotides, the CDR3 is TGTGCCACCAGCAGGGGATCCTATAATTCACCCCTCCACTTT. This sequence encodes CATSRGSYNSPLHF.